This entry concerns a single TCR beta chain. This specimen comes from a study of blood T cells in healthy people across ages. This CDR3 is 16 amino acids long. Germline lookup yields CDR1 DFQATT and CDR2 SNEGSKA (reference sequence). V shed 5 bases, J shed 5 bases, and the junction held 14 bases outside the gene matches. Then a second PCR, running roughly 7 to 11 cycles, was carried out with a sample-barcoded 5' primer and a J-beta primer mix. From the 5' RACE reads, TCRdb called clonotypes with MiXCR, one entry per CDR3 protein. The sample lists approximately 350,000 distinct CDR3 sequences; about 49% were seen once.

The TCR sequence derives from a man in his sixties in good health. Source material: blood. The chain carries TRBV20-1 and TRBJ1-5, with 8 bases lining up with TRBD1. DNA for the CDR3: TGCAGTGCTGAACGACTTGGACAGGGCGGGCATCAGCCCCAGCATTTT. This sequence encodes CSAERLGQGGHQPQHF.